This T cell receptor beta chain was sequenced in a study of sequential checkpoint blockade in melanoma. Treatment described: randomized to nivolumab then ipilimumab (arm A) or the reverse (arm B). No patient had prior DNA-damaging chemotherapy. The data were produced by immunoSEQ multiplex PCR, yet TCRdb's version contains in-frame clones alone and is incomplete. The data show over 8,500 clones, with about 81% seen just once and about 11% held by the top ten. The CDR3 length is 14 residues. Losses at the gene ends were 5 bases for V and 7 bases for J; bases not matched to a gene: 5. The germline CDR1 and CDR2 sequences are SEHNR and FQNEAQ (reference sequence).

This TCR derives from a human donor with melanoma. This chain links TRBV7-9 with TRBJ1-6, with TRBD1 matching 7 bases. Specimen: CD8+ T cells sorted from blood (inferred from file names), collected from a patient given nivolumab and ipilimumab in sequence. DNA of the CDR3: TGTGCCAGCAGCGGAGGGGGCTTGAATTCACCCCTCCACTTT. Translating it yields CASSGGGLNSPLHF.